The rows below give T cell receptor beta chains drawn from one sample of a study of blood T cell repertoires in COVID-19. Libraries were prepared by immunoSEQ multiplex PCR; TCRdb keeps only in-frame clonotypes and omits some of them. Of around 29,000 clones in the sample, approximately 85% were seen once. The sequenced sample was peripheral blood. The origin of the receptors is a woman of 80 years or more with COVID-19, enrolled during active disease. Each CDR3 is given with its conserved first and last residue. A D gene is named only where the DNA matches it firmly. Clone size is stated in some rows and not others, as once, few, many or a class when expanded.

clone_size: .; j_call: TRBJ1-1; d_call: .; v_call: TRBV6-5; cdr3_aa: CASLPPGSLTEAFF; cdr3_nt: TGTGCCAGCCTTCCCCCGGGGTCTCTCACTGAAGCTTTCTTT
clone_size: .; j_call: TRBJ2-3; d_call: .; v_call: TRBV10-3; cdr3_aa: CAISEGGAGSDTQYF; cdr3_nt: TGTGCCATCAGTGAAGGGGGGGCCGGGTCAGATACGCAGTATTTT
clone_size: .; j_call: TRBJ1-3; d_call: TRBD1; v_call: TRBV11-2; cdr3_aa: CASSGRGAGGAYGNTIYF; cdr3_nt: TGTGCCAGCAGCGGAAGGGGGGCAGGGGGCGCGTATGGAAACACCATATATTTT
clone_size: .; j_call: TRBJ2-1; d_call: .; v_call: TRBV7-2; cdr3_aa: CASSREYNEQFF; cdr3_nt: TGTGCCAGCAGCCGGGAGTACAATGAGCAGTTCTTC
clone_size: .; j_call: TRBJ2-4; d_call: .; v_call: TRBV3-1/TRBV3-2; cdr3_aa: CASSHTGLAKNIQYF; cdr3_nt: TGTGCCAGCAGCCATACGGGACTAGCCAAAAACATTCAGTACTTC
clone_size: .; j_call: TRBJ1-6; d_call: TRBD1; v_call: TRBV19; cdr3_aa: CASQPGQGGNSPLHF; cdr3_nt: TGTGCCAGTCAACCTGGACAGGGGGGGAATTCACCCCTCCACTTT
clone_size: .; j_call: TRBJ1-1; d_call: TRBD1; v_call: TRBV5-1; cdr3_aa: CASSSGTAFMNTEAFF; cdr3_nt: TGCGCCAGCAGCTCCGGGACAGCTTTCATGAACACTGAAGCTTTCTTT
clone_size: .; j_call: TRBJ1-2; d_call: TRBD1; v_call: TRBV20-1; cdr3_aa: CSASGQGDGGYTF; cdr3_nt: TGCAGTGCTAGTGGGCAGGGGGATGGTGGCTACACCTTC
clone_size: .; j_call: TRBJ1-2; d_call: .; v_call: TRBV2; cdr3_aa: CASRDSLDYGYTF; cdr3_nt: TGTGCCAGCAGGGACAGCTTGGACTATGGCTACACCTTC
clone_size: .; j_call: TRBJ2-3; d_call: TRBD1; v_call: TRBV7-2; cdr3_aa: CASSLTRRTGSGNTQYF; cdr3_nt: TGTGCCAGCAGCTTGACACGAAGGACAGGGTCCGGGAATACGCAGTATTTT
clone_size: .; j_call: TRBJ2-2; d_call: .; v_call: TRBV2; cdr3_aa: CASTQTSNTGELFF; cdr3_nt: TGTGCCAGCACCCAAACTTCTAACACCGGGGAGCTGTTTTTT
clone_size: .; j_call: TRBJ2-5; d_call: TRBD1; v_call: TRBV18; cdr3_aa: CASSPTTGGAEGETQYF; cdr3_nt: TGTGCCAGCTCACCAACGACAGGGGGCGCGGAAGGGGAGACCCAGTACTTC
clone_size: .; j_call: TRBJ1-2; d_call: .; v_call: TRBV2; cdr3_aa: CASFTEPINYGYTF; cdr3_nt: TGTGCCAGCTTTACAGAACCCATTAACTATGGCTACACCTTC
clone_size: .; j_call: TRBJ2-2; d_call: .; v_call: TRBV19; cdr3_aa: CASSTDYTGELFF; cdr3_nt: TGTGCCAGTAGTACCGACTACACCGGGGAGCTGTTTTTT
clone_size: .; j_call: TRBJ2-1; d_call: .; v_call: TRBV15; cdr3_aa: CATSRDGGGRGEQFF; cdr3_nt: TGTGCCACCAGCAGAGATGGGGGGGGCCGGGGTGAGCAGTTCTTC
clone_size: .; j_call: TRBJ1-5; d_call: .; v_call: TRBV19; cdr3_aa: CASSIAGNQPQHF; cdr3_nt: TGTGCCAGTAGTATAGCAGGAAATCAGCCCCAGCATTTT
clone_size: .; j_call: TRBJ2-4; d_call: .; v_call: TRBV2; cdr3_aa: CASSEPGQAKNIQYF; cdr3_nt: TGTGCCAGCAGTGAACCTGGGCAAGCCAAAAACATTCAGTACTTC
clone_size: .; j_call: TRBJ2-3; d_call: TRBD2; v_call: TRBV19; cdr3_aa: CASSITSGGAESTDTQYF; cdr3_nt: TGTGCCAGTAGTATTACTAGCGGGGGGGCGGAGAGCACAGATACGCAGTATTTT
clone_size: .; j_call: TRBJ1-2; d_call: .; v_call: TRBV7-9; cdr3_aa: CASSFIGEGYTF; cdr3_nt: TGTGCCAGCAGCTTTATTGGGGAGGGCTACACCTTC
clone_size: few; j_call: TRBJ1-6; d_call: TRBD1; v_call: TRBV5-1; cdr3_aa: CASSSGQGNNSPLHF; cdr3_nt: TGCGCCAGCAGCTCAGGACAGGGTAATAATTCACCCCTCCACTTT
clone_size: .; j_call: TRBJ1-1; d_call: TRBD1; v_call: TRBV7-3; cdr3_aa: CASSATGGPGTEAFF; cdr3_nt: TGTGCCAGCAGCGCCACAGGGGGCCCGGGCACTGAAGCTTTCTTT
clone_size: .; j_call: TRBJ1-1; d_call: .; v_call: TRBV4-1; cdr3_aa: CASSHNLLSAEAFF; cdr3_nt: TGCGCCAGCAGCCACAACCTTCTGAGCGCCGAAGCTTTCTTT
clone_size: .; j_call: TRBJ2-1; d_call: .; v_call: TRBV20-1; cdr3_aa: CSASLRAQRPEQFF; cdr3_nt: TGCAGTGCTAGTTTGAGGGCTCAGCGGCCTGAGCAGTTCTTC
clone_size: .; j_call: TRBJ2-3; d_call: TRBD2; v_call: TRBV27; cdr3_aa: CASKPRDYHSTDTQYF; cdr3_nt: TGTGCCAGCAAACCCCGGGACTACCACAGCACAGATACGCAGTATTTT
clone_size: .; j_call: TRBJ2-1; d_call: .; v_call: TRBV6-5; cdr3_aa: CASKAGVHNEQFF; cdr3_nt: TGTGCCAGCAAGGCAGGGGTGCACAATGAGCAGTTCTTC
clone_size: .; j_call: TRBJ1-1; d_call: .; v_call: TRBV15; cdr3_aa: CATTPDRLNTEAFF; cdr3_nt: TGTGCCACCACCCCAGACAGGCTGAACACTGAAGCTTTCTTT
clone_size: .; j_call: TRBJ2-6; d_call: .; v_call: TRBV9; cdr3_aa: CASSVALPGANVLTF; cdr3_nt: TGTGCCAGCAGCGTAGCACTACCGGGGGCCAACGTCCTGACTTTC
clone_size: .; j_call: TRBJ2-7; d_call: .; v_call: TRBV11-2; cdr3_aa: CASSSTRAYEQYF; cdr3_nt: TGTGCCAGCAGCTCGACTAGGGCCTACGAGCAGTACTTC
clone_size: once; j_call: TRBJ2-5; d_call: TRBD1; v_call: TRBV6-5; cdr3_aa: CASRGTGIQETQYF; cdr3_nt: TGTGCCAGCAGGGGGACAGGGATCCAAGAGACCCAGTACTTC
clone_size: few; j_call: TRBJ1-4; d_call: TRBD1; v_call: TRBV7-9; cdr3_aa: CASSPKRQGVGEKLFF; cdr3_nt: TGTGCCAGCAGCCCAAAGCGACAGGGAGTTGGAGAAAAACTGTTTTTT
clone_size: .; j_call: TRBJ2-2; d_call: TRBD2; v_call: TRBV30; cdr3_aa: CAWSRLAGVGTGELFF; cdr3_nt: TGTGCCTGGAGCCGACTAGCGGGGGTCGGGACCGGGGAGCTGTTTTTT
clone_size: .; j_call: TRBJ2-3; d_call: TRBD1; v_call: TRBV24-1; cdr3_aa: CATSDTGTGGPDTQYF; cdr3_nt: TGTGCCACCAGTGATACCGGGACAGGGGGCCCAGATACGCAGTATTTT
clone_size: .; j_call: TRBJ2-3; d_call: .; v_call: TRBV30; cdr3_aa: CAWSPSDTQYF; cdr3_nt: TGTGCCTGGAGCCCCTCAGATACGCAGTATTTT
clone_size: .; j_call: TRBJ2-1; d_call: .; v_call: TRBV6-6; cdr3_aa: CASSTLGQGEQFF; cdr3_nt: TGTGCCAGCAGCACCCTGGGTCAGGGGGAGCAGTTCTTC
clone_size: .; j_call: TRBJ2-7; d_call: TRBD1; v_call: TRBV5-5; cdr3_aa: CASSLGTGRSYEQYF; cdr3_nt: TGTGCCAGCAGCTTGGGGACAGGTCGCTCCTACGAGCAGTACTTC
clone_size: .; j_call: TRBJ1-6; d_call: .; v_call: TRBV6-5; cdr3_aa: CASSYSTGGRSPLHF; cdr3_nt: TGTGCCAGCAGTTACTCGACGGGGGGGCGGTCACCCCTCCACTTT
clone_size: .; j_call: TRBJ1-2; d_call: .; v_call: TRBV30; cdr3_aa: CAWNQLRMGGYGYTF; cdr3_nt: TGTGCCTGGAACCAACTACGCATGGGAGGCTATGGCTACACCTTC
clone_size: .; j_call: TRBJ1-1; d_call: TRBD1; v_call: TRBV4-1; cdr3_aa: CASSHPTRDRGMNTEAFF; cdr3_nt: TGCGCCAGCAGCCACCCTACTCGGGACAGGGGGATGAACACTGAAGCTTTCTTT
clone_size: .; j_call: TRBJ1-1; d_call: .; v_call: TRBV7-8; cdr3_aa: CASSQGRVTEAFF; cdr3_nt: TGTGCCAGCAGTCAGGGGCGGGTCACTGAAGCTTTCTTT
clone_size: .; j_call: TRBJ1-1; d_call: .; v_call: TRBV18; cdr3_aa: CASSPQAMNTEAFF; cdr3_nt: TGTGCCAGCTCACCCCAAGCCATGAACACTGAAGCTTTCTTT
clone_size: few; j_call: TRBJ1-1; d_call: .; v_call: TRBV5-1; cdr3_aa: CASSFGNLNTEAFF; cdr3_nt: TGCGCCAGCAGCTTCGGTAACTTGAACACTGAAGCTTTCTTT
clone_size: .; j_call: TRBJ1-3; d_call: .; v_call: TRBV9; cdr3_aa: CASSVGGFSSSGNTIYF; cdr3_nt: TGTGCCAGCAGCGTAGGAGGGTTTTCCAGCTCTGGAAACACCATATATTTT
clone_size: .; j_call: TRBJ2-5; d_call: TRBD1; v_call: TRBV7-6; cdr3_aa: CASSSRHRGTQETQYF; cdr3_nt: TGTGCCAGCAGCTCACGGCACAGGGGGACCCAAGAGACCCAGTACTTC
clone_size: .; j_call: TRBJ2-3; d_call: TRBD2; v_call: TRBV18; cdr3_aa: CASSLSGGNTDTQYF; cdr3_nt: TGTGCCAGCTCACTTAGCGGGGGGAACACAGATACGCAGTATTTT